The 27 T cell receptor beta chains in this list originate from one sample, sequenced in a study of T cell responses to AZD1222 COVID-19 vaccine. Repertoires were generated with immunoSEQ multiplex PCR, while TCRdb's copy carries only in-frame clones and drops some. The repertoire holds 70,000 to 90,000 clones, with over 85% as singletons. Sample: peripheral blood, taken on day 0 of AZD1222 vaccination. All receptors come from an adult in good health.

The gene calls are TRBV5-4 and TRBJ2-1; no clear D gene. This CDR3 is built from 12 residues. V lost 5 bases to trimming and J lost 7 bases, with 10 bases between them. CDR1 is SGHNT, CDR2 YYREEE, per germline (reference sequence). This CDR3 is CASRGIKNEQFF. The DNA of the CDR3 is TGTGCCAGCAGGGGTATTAAGAATGAGCAGTTCTTC. The whole variable domain, remainder taken from reference TRBV5-4 and TRBJ2-1, is ETGVTQSPTHLIKTRGQQVTLRCSSQSGHNTVSWYQQALGQGPQFIFQYYREEENGRGNFPPRFSGLQFPNYSSELNVNALELDDSALYLCASRGIKNEQFFGPGTRLTVL.

The rearrangement links TRBV3-1 (or the pseudogene TRBV3-2) to TRBJ1-1; D is ambiguous. Germline V gene data show CDR1 as LGHDT and CDR2 as YNNKEL (reference sequence). Trimming took 2 bases from V and 4 from J, leaving 5 bases between them. CDR3 length: 12 amino acids. In DNA form, the CDR3 reads TGTGCCAGCAGCCAAAGGGTCACTGAAGCTTTCTTT. Residues: CASSQRVTEAFF.

The chain employs TRBV5-4 and TRBJ1-6, with a possible D match to TRBD1 (5 bases). Germline V CDR1 and CDR2: SGHNT, YYREEE (reference sequence). Trimming shortened V by 0 bases and J by 9 bases, and 13 bases separated the two germline ends. The CDR3 is made up of 15 amino acids. The CDR3 coding sequence is TGTGCCAGCAGCTTGGAGGGACGGTCGAGTTCACCCCTCCACTTT. Amino acids: CASSLEGRSSSPLHF.

This sequence joins TRBV6-5 and TRBJ2-2, with a possible D match to TRBD1 (5 bases). This CDR3 comprises 14 residues. Germline CDR1 MNHEY, CDR2 SVGAGI. The ends were cut back, 7 bases at V and 1 base at J, with 10 bases in the middle. Here the CDR3 DNA reads TGTGCCAGCACCCTAGACAGGAACACCGGGGAGCTGTTTTTT. Protein product: CASTLDRNTGELFF.

The chain links TRBV6-2 or TRBV6-3 to TRBJ2-7, with 7 nucleotides matching TRBD2. This CDR3 contains 15 residues. Germline CDR1 MNHEY, CDR2 SVGEGT. The ends lost 6 bases at V and 4 bases at J; junction bases unmatched: 12. CDR3: CASSPLEQGGYEQYF. The DNA of the CDR3 is TGTGCCAGCAGCCCCCTTGAGCAGGGAGGGTACGAGCAGTACTTC.

The chain joins TRBV9 to TRBJ2-1, with 10 bases matching TRBD2. V was clipped by 0 bases and J by 7 bases; unmatched bases: 4. The length of the CDR3 is 15 residues. CDR1 SGDLS and CDR2 YYNGEE come from the germline V gene. The DNA of the CDR3 is TGTGCCAGCAGCGTAGACACTAGCGGGACTAATGAGCAGTTCTTC. Translating it yields CASSVDTSGTNEQFF.

The chain is built from TRBV6-4 and TRBJ1-6, with TRBD1 matching 7 bases. The CDR3 has 16 residues. J gave up 10 bases and V 0 bases, and 9 bases lay outside the gene matches. Per germline, CDR1 MRHNA and CDR2 SNTAGT. The chain's CDR3 is CASSDSTDRLSSPLHF. CDR3 nucleotides: TGTGCCAGCAGTGACTCCACGGACAGGTTATCCTCACCCCTCCACTTT.

The genes are TRBV6-5 and TRBJ2-1; 11 nucleotides line up with TRBD2. Germline assignment: CDR1 MNHEY and CDR2 SVGAGI. Trimming removed 5 bases from V and 6 bases from J; junction bases left unmatched: 6. This CDR3 is built from 15 residues. CDR3 sequence (DNA): TGTGCCAGCAGTAAACTAGCGGGGGTGGTCAATGAGCAGTTCTTC. Amino acids: CASSKLAGVVNEQFF.

The CDR3 loop is CASSVGVGSNQPQHF. For the CDR3, the DNA is TGTGCCAGCAGCGTAGGAGTCGGGAGCAATCAGCCCCAGCATTTT. The V gene is TRBV9, the J gene TRBJ1-5; D is undetermined. With 0 bases removed from V and 1 base from J, the gap between germline ends came to 8 bases. CDR1 and CDR2 from the germline V gene are SGDLS and YYNGEE. The CDR3 is made up of 15 amino acids. The full variable domain, rest sourced from reference TRBV9 and TRBJ1-5, is DSGVTQTPKHLITATGQRVTLRCSPRSGDLSVYWYQQSLDQGLQFLIQYYNGEERAKGNILERFSAQQFPDLHSELNLSSLELGDSALYFCASSVGVGSNQPQHFGDGTRLSIL.

The chain couples TRBV5-1 to TRBJ2-3; a possible D gene is TRBD2 (5 bases). V gave up 9 bases and J gave up 2 bases, with 16 bases separating them. This CDR3 comprises 14 residues. Germline CDR1 and CDR2: SGHRS and YFSETQ. The CDR3 DNA reads as TGCGCCACCAAGTCACAGCGGTCCACAGATACGCAGTATTTT. Amino acids: CATKSQRSTDTQYF.

The chain recombines TRBV28 with TRBJ2-3; 8 bases line up with TRBD2. CDR1 is MDHEN, CDR2 SYDVKM, per germline. V lost 2 bases, J lost 6 bases, and 10 bases stayed unmatched. The CDR3 runs to 16 residues. The CDR3 sequence is CASSLSSGATGDTQYF. CDR3 coding DNA: TGTGCCAGCAGTTTAAGTAGCGGGGCCACTGGGGATACGCAGTATTTT. Full variable domain (outside the CDR3, taken from reference TRBV28 and TRBJ2-3): DVKVTQSSRYLVKRTGEKVFLECVQDMDHENMFWYRQDPGLGLRLIYFSYDVKMKEKGDIPEGYSVSREKKERFSLILESASTNQTSMYLCASSLSSGATGDTQYFGPGTRLTVL.

V gene TRBV19 combines with J gene TRBJ2-2; no clear D gene. Germline CDR1 reads LNHDA; CDR2 reads SQIVND (reference sequence). This CDR3 spans 14 amino acids. V was cut by 8 bases and J by 4 bases, with 14 bases left in between. Here the CDR3 DNA reads TGTGCCAGTGAGACCTATATGGCCACCGGGGAGCTGTTTTTT. Protein product: CASETYMATGELFF.

This chain connects TRBV2 to TRBJ2-7, with 10 bases matching TRBD2. The length of the CDR3 is 13 residues. CDR1 is SNHLY, CDR2 FYNNEI, per germline. The ends lost 11 bases at V and 2 bases at J; junction bases unmatched: 6. The CDR3 reads CAGGTSVAYEQYF. CDR3 DNA sequence: TGTGCCGGCGGGACTAGCGTAGCCTACGAGCAGTACTTC.

V usage is TRBV3-1 (or the pseudogene TRBV3-2) and J usage is TRBJ1-2, with D possibly being TRBD1 (6 bases). The V gene's germline CDR1 is LGHDT and CDR2 YNNKEL (reference sequence). This CDR3 is built from 13 residues. Trimming removed 4 bases from V and 10 bases from J, with 16 bases in between. The CDR3 region is CASSRTKGGNYTF. The CDR3 DNA is TGTGCCAGCAGCCGGACAAAGGGGGGAAACTACACCTTC.

The genes are TRBV12-3 or TRBV12-4 and TRBJ2-1; 8 bases agree with TRBD2. This CDR3 is 12 amino acids long. The V and J ends lost 5 bases and 9 bases, in that order; junction bases with no gene match: 3. The CDR3 sequence: CASSPTSGEQFF. For the CDR3, the DNA is TGTGCCAGCAGTCCAACTAGCGGTGAGCAGTTCTTC.

V and J are TRBV21-1 and TRBJ1-5; TRBD1 was called by the table and not checked on the DNA. TRBV21-1 is noted as a pseudogene. The CDR3 contains 18 residues. CDR3: CASSKGTGGSRDNQPQHF. CDR3 DNA sequence: TGTGCCAGCAGCAAAGGGACAGGGGGCAGTAGGGACAATCAGCCCCAGCATTTT.

The chain links TRBV7-2 to TRBJ1-6; D is perhaps TRBD1 (5 bases). Per the germline V gene, CDR1 is SGHTA and CDR2 is FQGNSA. The CDR3 has 18 amino acids. The ends were cut back, 2 bases at V and 8 bases at J, with 22 bases in the middle. The CDR3 is CASSLTRVGTRNYSPLHF. DNA of the CDR3: TGTGCCAGCAGCTTAACCCGCGTCGGGACCCGGAATTATTCACCCCTCCACTTT.

This rearrangement joins TRBV24-1 to TRBJ1-4; 7 positions match TRBD1. The germline gives CDR1 KGHDR, CDR2 SFDVKD. The CDR3 runs 15 residues. V shed 4 bases and J 3 bases; nucleotides not matched to a gene: 4. In DNA form, the CDR3 reads TGTGCCACCAGTGACCACAGGGGAGCTAATGAAAAACTGTTTTTT. It is translated as CATSDHRGANEKLFF.

This clone showed up just once. One junction end does not reproduce the germline sequence, and a read error may be involved. The J gene is TRBJ2-5, the V gene TRBV7-7, with TRBD1 matching 9 bases. The CDR3 has 14 amino acids. Germline V CDR1 and CDR2: SSHAT, FNYEAQ (reference sequence). CDR3 sequence (DNA): TGTGCTAGCAGCCTCGGACAGGGGCAAGAGACCCAGTACTTC. Encoded protein: CASSLGQGQETQYF.

CDR3 protein: CASSYERGSGYTF. CDR3 coding DNA: TGTGCCAGCAGTTACGAGCGGGGCAGCGGCTACACCTTC. This chain connects TRBV6-5 to TRBJ1-2; possible D gene TRBD1, 5 bases. Germline assignment: CDR1 MNHEY and CDR2 SVGAGI. The V and J ends lost 2 bases and 8 bases respectively, with 12 bases between them. The CDR3 is made up of 13 amino acids.

Turning to this clone: Other DNA sequences from this sample encode an identical CDR3 as well. V and J are TRBV28 and TRBJ1-3; D unresolved. CDR3 length: 14 amino acids. Looked up from germline, CDR1 is MDHEN and CDR2 is SYDVKM. Trimming removed 2 bases from V and 4 bases from J, with 9 bases in between. CDR3: CASSLRGSGNTIYF. DNA of the CDR3: TGTGCCAGCAGTTTAAGAGGGTCCGGAAACACCATATATTTT.

This chain connects TRBV5-1 to TRBJ1-6; no clear D gene. From germline, CDR1 is SGHRS and CDR2 YFSETQ. Trimming stripped 2 bases from V and 0 bases from J, with 6 bases between. This CDR3 contains 15 residues. CDR3 in amino acids: CASSLQSSYNSPLHF. CDR3 DNA: TGCGCCAGCAGCTTACAGAGCTCCTATAATTCACCCCTCCACTTT.

This chain connects TRBV6-5 to TRBJ1-1, with D maybe TRBD1 (6 bases). The CDR3 covers 15 residues. V was trimmed by 2 bases and J by 1 base, leaving 11 bases between them. Germline lookup yields CDR1 MNHEY and CDR2 SVGAGI. CDR3 region: CASSYTRGGNTEAFF. Written as DNA, the CDR3 is TGTGCCAGCAGTTACACCAGGGGAGGGAACACTGAAGCTTTCTTT.

This clone was detected only a few times. The V call is TRBV5-1, the J call TRBJ2-2, with TRBD1 identical over 8 bases. V shed 4 bases and J 4 bases; nucleotides not matched to a gene: 9. The CDR3 spans 16 residues. Germline V gives CDR1 SGHRS, CDR2 YFSETQ. The CDR3 DNA reads TGCGCCAGCAGCCTCGACAGGGGCGATGGCACCGGGGAGCTGTTTTTT. Protein: CASSLDRGDGTGELFF.

The chain links TRBV5-1 to TRBJ1-3, with D unresolved. The CDR3 is 12 amino acids. Trimming removed 6 bases from V and 4 bases from J, with 8 bases in between. Germline assignment: CDR1 SGHRS and CDR2 YFSETQ. The CDR3 spells CASTAGGNTIYF. In DNA, the CDR3 is TGCGCCAGCACCGCGGGGGGAAACACCATATATTTT.

V gene TRBV10-3 combines with J gene TRBJ1-5, with D maybe TRBD1 (6 bases). Germline V gives CDR1 ENHRY, CDR2 SYGVKD. This CDR3 region has 14 residues. Deletions cut 4 bases from V and 4 bases from J, with 11 bases between. CDR3 DNA sequence: TGTGCCATCAGTGGGAGGGGGGGGAATCAGCCCCAGCATTTT. Translating gives CAISGRGGNQPQHF.

This rearrangement joins TRBV3-1 (or the pseudogene TRBV3-2) to TRBJ1-1, with TRBD1 identical over 11 bases. CDR3 length: 14 residues. With V trimmed by 3 bases and J by 12 bases, 9 bases remained unmatched. Germline V gene sequence: CDR1 LGHDT, CDR2 YNNKEL (reference sequence). The DNA of the CDR3 is TGTGCCAGCAGCCACCGAGCCGGGACAGGGGGAACTTTCTTT. This sequence encodes CASSHRAGTGGTFF.